The source of this TCR beta chain is a study of beta chain features in type 1 diabetes. The study's findings and limits: The question left open here concerned HLA type influencing TCRB rearrangement. TCRB CDR3s from Type 1 diabetes patients were moderately but significantly shorter in all four CD4+ subsets. Patients with type 1 diabetes carried fewer insertions and had more deletions at their VDJ junctions.

The sequenced template was cDNA made from the entire isolated RNA. This table comes from immunoSEQ multiplex PCR, and its TCRdb copy is limited to in-frame clones, with some not included. The table has approximately 60,000 clones, around half seen once. Sorted populations all exceeded 95% purity. In the case of this clone: Its antigen remains unidentified.

The source of this sequence is a middle-aged woman with type 1 diabetes. Source material: Tregs from blood.

Written as DNA, the CDR3 is TGTGCCAGCAGTTTCGGGACAGGGACACGCGAAAAACTGTTTTTT. Translation: CASSFGTGTREKLFF. The chain is built from TRBV28 and TRBJ1-4, with TRBD1 matching over 9 bases. CDR3 length equals 15 residues. V lost 3 bases, J lost 8 bases, and 7 bases stayed unmatched. Germline-derived CDR1 and CDR2 are MDHEN and SYDVKM.